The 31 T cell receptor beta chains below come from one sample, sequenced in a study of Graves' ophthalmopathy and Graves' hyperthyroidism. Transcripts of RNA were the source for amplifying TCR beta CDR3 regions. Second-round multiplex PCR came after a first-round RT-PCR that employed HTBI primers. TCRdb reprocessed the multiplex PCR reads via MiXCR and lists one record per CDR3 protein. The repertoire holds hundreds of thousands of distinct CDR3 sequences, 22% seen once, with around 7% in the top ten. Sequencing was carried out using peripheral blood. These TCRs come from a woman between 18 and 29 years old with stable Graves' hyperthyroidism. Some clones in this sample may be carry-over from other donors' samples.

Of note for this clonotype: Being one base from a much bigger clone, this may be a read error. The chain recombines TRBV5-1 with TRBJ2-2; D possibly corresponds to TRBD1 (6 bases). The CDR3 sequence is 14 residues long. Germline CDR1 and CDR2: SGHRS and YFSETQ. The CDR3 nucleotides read TGCGCCAGCAGCTTGGATGCAGGGGCCGGGAAGCTGTTTTTT. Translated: CASSLDAGAGKLFF.

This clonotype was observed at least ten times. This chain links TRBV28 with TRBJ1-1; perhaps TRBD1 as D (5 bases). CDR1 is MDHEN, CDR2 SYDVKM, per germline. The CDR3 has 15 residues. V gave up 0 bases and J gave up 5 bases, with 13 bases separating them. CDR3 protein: CASSLWGGDGTEAFF. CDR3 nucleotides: TGTGCCAGCAGTTTATGGGGAGGGGATGGGACTGAAGCTTTCTTT.

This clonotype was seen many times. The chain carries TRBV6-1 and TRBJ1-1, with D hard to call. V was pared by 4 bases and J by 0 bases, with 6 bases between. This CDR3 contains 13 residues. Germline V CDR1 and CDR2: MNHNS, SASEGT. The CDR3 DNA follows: TGTGCCAGCAGTGCCCCAGTGAACACTGAAGCTTTCTTT. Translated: CASSAPVNTEAFF.

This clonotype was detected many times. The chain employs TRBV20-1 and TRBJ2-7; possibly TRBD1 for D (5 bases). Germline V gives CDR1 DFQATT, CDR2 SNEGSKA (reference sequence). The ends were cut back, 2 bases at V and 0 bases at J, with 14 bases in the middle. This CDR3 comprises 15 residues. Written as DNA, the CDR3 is TGCAGTGCTAGAAGGACATCCGCGGACTCCTACGAGCAGTACTTC. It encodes CSARRTSADSYEQYF.

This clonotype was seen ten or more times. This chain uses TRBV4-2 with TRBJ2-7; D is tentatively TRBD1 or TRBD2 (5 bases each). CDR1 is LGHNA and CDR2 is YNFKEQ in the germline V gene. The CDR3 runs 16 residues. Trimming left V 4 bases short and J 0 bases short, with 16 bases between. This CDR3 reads CASSPDPGRVSYEQYF. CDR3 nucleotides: TGTGCCAGCAGCCCCGATCCGGGACGAGTCTCCTACGAGCAGTACTTC.

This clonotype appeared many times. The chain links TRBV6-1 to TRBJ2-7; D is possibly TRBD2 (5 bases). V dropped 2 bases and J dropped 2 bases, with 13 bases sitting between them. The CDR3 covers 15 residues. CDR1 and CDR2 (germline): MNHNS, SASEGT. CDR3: CASSEPPSGAYEQYF. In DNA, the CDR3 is TGTGCCAGCAGTGAACCCCCCAGCGGAGCCTACGAGCAGTACTTC.

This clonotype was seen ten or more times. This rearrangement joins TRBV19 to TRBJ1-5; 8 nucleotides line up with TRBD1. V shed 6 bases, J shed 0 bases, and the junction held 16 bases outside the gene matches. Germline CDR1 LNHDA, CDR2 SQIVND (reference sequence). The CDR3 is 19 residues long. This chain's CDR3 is CASSTRQGFLENSNQPQHF. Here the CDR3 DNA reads TGTGCCAGTAGCACTCGACAGGGGTTTTTAGAAAATAGCAATCAGCCCCAGCATTTT. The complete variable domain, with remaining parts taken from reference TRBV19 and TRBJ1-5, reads DGGITQSPKYLFRKEGQNVTLSCEQNLNHDAMYWYRQDPGQGLRLIYYSQIVNDFQKGDIAEGYSVSREKKESFPLTVTSAQKNPTAFYLCASSTRQGFLENSNQPQHFGDGTRLSIL.

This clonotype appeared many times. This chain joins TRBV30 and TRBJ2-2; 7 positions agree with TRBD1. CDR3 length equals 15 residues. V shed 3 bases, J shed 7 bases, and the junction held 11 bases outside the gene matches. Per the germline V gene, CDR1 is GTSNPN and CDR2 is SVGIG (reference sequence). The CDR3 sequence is CAWSSHGTAHGELFF. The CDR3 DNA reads TGTGCCTGGAGCTCCCACGGGACAGCGCACGGGGAGCTGTTTTTT.

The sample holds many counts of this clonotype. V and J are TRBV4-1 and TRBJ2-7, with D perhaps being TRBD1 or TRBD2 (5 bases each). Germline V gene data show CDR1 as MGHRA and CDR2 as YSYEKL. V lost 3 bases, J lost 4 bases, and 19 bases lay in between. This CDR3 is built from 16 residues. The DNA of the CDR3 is TGCGCCAGCAGCCAGACCGTAGGGACGGGAATTTACGAGCAGTACTTC. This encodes CASSQTVGTGIYEQYF.

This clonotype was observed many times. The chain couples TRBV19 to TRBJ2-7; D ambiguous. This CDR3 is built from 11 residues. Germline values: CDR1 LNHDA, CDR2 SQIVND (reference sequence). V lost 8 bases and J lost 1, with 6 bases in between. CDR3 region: CASSNSYEQYF. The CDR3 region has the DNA TGTGCCAGTTCCAATTCCTACGAGCAGTACTTC.

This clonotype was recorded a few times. CDR3 bases: TGTGCCAGCTCGCTCAACACCAGACAGCTTAACTATGGCTACACCTTC. Encoded protein: CASSLNTRQLNYGYTF. The J gene is TRBJ1-2, the V gene TRBV18; possibly TRBD1 for D (5 bases). Germline CDR1 and CDR2: KGHSH and LQKENI. Trimming shortened V by 6 bases and J by 1 base, and 18 bases separated the two germline ends. There are 16 residues in the CDR3.

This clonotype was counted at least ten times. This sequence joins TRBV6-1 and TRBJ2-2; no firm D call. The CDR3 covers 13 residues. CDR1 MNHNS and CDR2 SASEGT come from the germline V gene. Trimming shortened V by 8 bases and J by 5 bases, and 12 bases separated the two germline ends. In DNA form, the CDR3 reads TGTGCCAGCTCTAAACTCGGAACCGGGGAGCTGTTTTTT. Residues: CASSKLGTGELFF.

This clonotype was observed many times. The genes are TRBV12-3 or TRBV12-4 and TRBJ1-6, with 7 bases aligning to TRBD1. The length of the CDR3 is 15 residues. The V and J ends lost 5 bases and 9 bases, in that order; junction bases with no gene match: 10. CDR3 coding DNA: TGTGCCAGCAGTCCGACAGGGCAAGGGCGTTCACCCCTCCACTTT. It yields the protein CASSPTGQGRSPLHF.

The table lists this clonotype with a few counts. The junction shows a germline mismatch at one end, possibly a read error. As DNA, the CDR3 is TGTGTCAGCAGACCTACGGGACAGTACATGAACACTGAAGCTTTCTTT. Amino acids: CVSRPTGQYMNTEAFF. The genes are TRBV2 and TRBJ1-1; 7 bases agree with TRBD1. This CDR3 contains 16 residues. The germline CDR1 and CDR2 sequences are SNHLY and FYNNEI.

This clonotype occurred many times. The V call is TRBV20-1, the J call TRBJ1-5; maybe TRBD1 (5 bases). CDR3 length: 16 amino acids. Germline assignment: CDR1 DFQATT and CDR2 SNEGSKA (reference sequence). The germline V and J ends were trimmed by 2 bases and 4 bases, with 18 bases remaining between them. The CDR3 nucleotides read TGCAGTGCTAGACCACGGGGCAGGATGATAAATCAGCCCCAGCATTTT. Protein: CSARPRGRMINQPQHF.

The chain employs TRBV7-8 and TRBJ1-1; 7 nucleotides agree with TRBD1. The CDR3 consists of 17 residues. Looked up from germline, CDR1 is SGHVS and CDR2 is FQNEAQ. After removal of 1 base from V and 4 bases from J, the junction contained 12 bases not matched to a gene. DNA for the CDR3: TGTGCCAGCAGCTTAGTTCGCACAGGGGAGAGGCGCACTGAAGCTTTCTTT. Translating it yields CASSLVRTGERRTEAFF. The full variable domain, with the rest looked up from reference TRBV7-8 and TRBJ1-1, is GAGVSQSPRYKVAKRGQDVALRCDPISGHVSLFWYQQALGQGPEFLTYFQNEAQLDKSGLPSDRFFAERPEGSVSTLKIQRTQQEDSAVYLCASSLVRTGERRTEAFFGQGTRLTVV.

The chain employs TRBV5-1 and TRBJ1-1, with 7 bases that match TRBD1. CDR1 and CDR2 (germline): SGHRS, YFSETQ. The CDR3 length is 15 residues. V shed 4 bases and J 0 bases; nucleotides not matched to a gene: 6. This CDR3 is CASSEGTAMNTEAFF. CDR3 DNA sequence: TGCGCCAGCAGCGAGGGGACAGCTATGAACACTGAAGCTTTCTTT.

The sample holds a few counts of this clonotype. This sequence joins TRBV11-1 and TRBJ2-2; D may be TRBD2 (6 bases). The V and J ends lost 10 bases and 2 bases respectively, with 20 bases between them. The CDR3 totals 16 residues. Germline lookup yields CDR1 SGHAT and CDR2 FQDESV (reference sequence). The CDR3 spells CAIVGGDSINTGELFF. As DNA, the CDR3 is TGTGCCATCGTCGGAGGGGACTCTATTAACACCGGGGAGCTGTTTTTT.

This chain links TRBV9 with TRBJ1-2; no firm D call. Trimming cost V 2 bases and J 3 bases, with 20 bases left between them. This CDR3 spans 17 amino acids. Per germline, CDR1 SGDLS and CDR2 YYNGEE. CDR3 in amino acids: CASSVSGLLLWDYGYTF. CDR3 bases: TGTGCCAGCAGCGTTAGCGGACTCCTCCTATGGGACTATGGCTACACCTTC.

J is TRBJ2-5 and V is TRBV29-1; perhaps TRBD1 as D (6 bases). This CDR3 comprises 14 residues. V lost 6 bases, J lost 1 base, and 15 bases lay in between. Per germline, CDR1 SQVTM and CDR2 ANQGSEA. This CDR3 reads CSVRSGTRQETQYF. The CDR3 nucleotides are TGCAGCGTGAGATCCGGGACACGCCAAGAGACCCAGTACTTC.

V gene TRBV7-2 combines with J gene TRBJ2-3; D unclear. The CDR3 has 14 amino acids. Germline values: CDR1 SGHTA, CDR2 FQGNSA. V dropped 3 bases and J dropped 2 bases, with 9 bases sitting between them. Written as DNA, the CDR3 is TGTGCCAGCAGCTTGCTGCGAGTCACAGATACGCAGTATTTT. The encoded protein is CASSLLRVTDTQYF.

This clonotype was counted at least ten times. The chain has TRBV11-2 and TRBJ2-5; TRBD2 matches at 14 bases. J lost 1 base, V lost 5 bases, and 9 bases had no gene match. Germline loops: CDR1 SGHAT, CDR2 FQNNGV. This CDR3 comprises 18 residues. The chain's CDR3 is CASSHGLAGGRGQETQYF. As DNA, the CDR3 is TGTGCCAGCAGCCACGGACTAGCGGGGGGTAGGGGCCAAGAGACCCAGTACTTC.

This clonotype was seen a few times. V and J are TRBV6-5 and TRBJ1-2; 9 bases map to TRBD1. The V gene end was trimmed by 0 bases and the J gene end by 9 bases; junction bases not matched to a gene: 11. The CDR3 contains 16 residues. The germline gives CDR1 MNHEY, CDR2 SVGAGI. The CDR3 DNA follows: TGTGCCAGCAGTTACTCGAAAAAACAGGGGGCGCATAGCTACACCTTC. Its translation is CASSYSKKQGAHSYTF.

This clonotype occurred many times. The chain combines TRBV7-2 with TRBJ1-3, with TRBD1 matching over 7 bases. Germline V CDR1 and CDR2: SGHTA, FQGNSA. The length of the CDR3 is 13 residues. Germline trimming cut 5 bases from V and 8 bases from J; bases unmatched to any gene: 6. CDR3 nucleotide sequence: TGTGCCAGCAGCACACGACAGGGAGACACCATATATTTT. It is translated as CASSTRQGDTIYF.

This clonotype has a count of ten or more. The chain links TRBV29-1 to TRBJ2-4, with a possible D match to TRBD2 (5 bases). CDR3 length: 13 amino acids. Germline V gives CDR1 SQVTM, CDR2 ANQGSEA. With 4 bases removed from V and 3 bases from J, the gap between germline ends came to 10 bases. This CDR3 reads CSVAGGGKNIQYF. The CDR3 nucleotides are TGCAGCGTTGCTGGAGGCGGCAAAAACATTCAGTACTTC.

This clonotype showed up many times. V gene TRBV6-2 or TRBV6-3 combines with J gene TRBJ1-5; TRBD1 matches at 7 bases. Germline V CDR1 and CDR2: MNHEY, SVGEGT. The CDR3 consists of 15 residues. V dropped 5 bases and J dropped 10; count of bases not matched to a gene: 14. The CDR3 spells CASSALGTAPRPQHF. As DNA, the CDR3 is TGTGCCAGCAGTGCCCTCGGGACAGCCCCGCGCCCCCAGCATTTT.

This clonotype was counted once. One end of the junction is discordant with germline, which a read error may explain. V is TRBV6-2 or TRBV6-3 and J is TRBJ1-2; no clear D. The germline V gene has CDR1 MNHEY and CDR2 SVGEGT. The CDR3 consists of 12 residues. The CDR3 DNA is TGTGCCATCAGTTACGAGGTCTGTGGCTACACCTTC. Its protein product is CAISYEVCGYTF.

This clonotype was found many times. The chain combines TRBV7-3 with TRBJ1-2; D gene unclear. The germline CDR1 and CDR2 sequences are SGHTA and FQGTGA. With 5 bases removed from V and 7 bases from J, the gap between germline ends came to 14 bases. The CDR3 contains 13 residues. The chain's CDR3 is CASSQAGSPGYTF. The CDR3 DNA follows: TGTGCCAGCAGCCAAGCCGGCAGTCCTGGCTACACCTTC.

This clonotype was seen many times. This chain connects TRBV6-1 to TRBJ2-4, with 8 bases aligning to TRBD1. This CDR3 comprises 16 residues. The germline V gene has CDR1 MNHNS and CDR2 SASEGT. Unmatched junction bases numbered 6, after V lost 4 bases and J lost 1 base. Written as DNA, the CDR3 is TGTGCCAGCAGTGCACCCAGGGGGCGGGCCAAAAACATTCAGTACTTC. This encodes CASSAPRGRAKNIQYF.

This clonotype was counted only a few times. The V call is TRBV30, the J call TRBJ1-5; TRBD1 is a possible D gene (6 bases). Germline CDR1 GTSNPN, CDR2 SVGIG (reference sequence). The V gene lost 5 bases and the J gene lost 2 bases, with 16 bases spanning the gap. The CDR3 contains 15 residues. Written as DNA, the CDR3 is TGTGCCTGGGGAAGGACAGTGAATGGCAATCAGCCCCAGCATTTT. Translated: CAWGRTVNGNQPQHF.

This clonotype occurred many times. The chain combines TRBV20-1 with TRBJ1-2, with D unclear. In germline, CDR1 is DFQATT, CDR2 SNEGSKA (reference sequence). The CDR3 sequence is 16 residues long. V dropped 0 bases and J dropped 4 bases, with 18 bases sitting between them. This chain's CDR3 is CSARDPSSGRGYGYTF. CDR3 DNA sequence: TGCAGTGCTAGAGATCCCTCCTCGGGTCGAGGCTATGGCTACACCTTC.